A single sample gave rise to the 23 T cell receptor beta chains below, sequenced in a study of blood T cell repertoires in COVID-19. TCRdb's table, derived via immunoSEQ multiplex PCR, lists solely in-frame clones and lacks some. The table shows a few hundred thousand clones, with roughly four fifths occurring only once. The sample was PBMCs or T cells enriched from blood (not recorded which). All receptors derive from a woman in her forties or fifties who had recovered from COVID-19.

V and J are TRBV4-1 and TRBJ1-2; 10 bases line up with TRBD1. The V segment lost 3 bases and the J segment 6 bases; nucleotides outside the gene matches: 1. The CDR3 totals 13 residues. Germline CDR1 and CDR2: MGHRA and YSYEKL. The CDR3 coding sequence is TGCGCCAGCAGCCAGGGGACAGGGGATGGCTACACCTTC. This codes for CASSQGTGDGYTF.

This clone was picked up a small number of times. The chain employs TRBV4-2 and TRBJ1-2; 9 nucleotides align to TRBD1. CDR1 and CDR2 (germline): LGHNA, YNFKEQ. The CDR3 totals 15 residues. After removal of 0 bases from V and 7 bases from J, the junction contained 6 bases not matched to a gene. Here the CDR3 DNA reads TGTGCCAGCAGCCAAGATTTCGGGACAGGGTTTGGCTACACCTTC. This sequence encodes CASSQDFGTGFGYTF.

The CDR3 DNA is TGTGCCAGCAGTCTAGAATCCGGAATGAGGAGTGAGCAGTTCTTC. Residues: CASSLESGMRSEQFF. The chain joins TRBV6-4 to TRBJ2-1; D remains ambiguous. The germline V and J ends were trimmed by 5 bases and 9 bases, with 20 bases remaining between them. CDR3 length: 15 amino acids. Germline loops: CDR1 MRHNA, CDR2 SNTAGT.

V and J are TRBV28 and TRBJ1-1, with a tentative D call TRBD1 (5 bases). The V and J ends lost 10 bases and 1 base respectively, with 16 bases between them. CDR1 is MDHEN and CDR2 is SYDVKM in the germline V gene. This CDR3 is 14 amino acids long. The CDR3 loop reads CATLLGVPNTEAFF. The CDR3 coding sequence is TGTGCCACCCTCCTAGGGGTCCCGAACACTGAAGCTTTCTTT.

This clone came up a few times. Here the CDR3 reads CASITGGLGNQPQHF. The CDR3 DNA follows: TGTGCCAGCATCACAGGGGGCTTGGGCAATCAGCCCCAGCATTTT. The rearrangement uses TRBV28 and TRBJ1-5; 9 bases are shared with TRBD1. This CDR3 is built from 15 residues. Germline lookup yields CDR1 MDHEN and CDR2 SYDVKM. Trimming at V came to 7 bases and at J to 2 bases, leaving 6 bases not matched to a gene.

J is TRBJ1-1 and V is TRBV2, with D possibly matching TRBD1 (5 bases). The V gene's germline CDR1 is SNHLY and CDR2 FYNNEI. The ends were cut back, 5 bases at V and 5 bases at J, with 18 bases in the middle. The CDR3 has 15 residues. The CDR3 region is CASSPNTGFLTEAFF. DNA of the CDR3: TGTGCCAGCAGTCCAAATACAGGATTTCTAACTGAAGCTTTCTTT.

In DNA form, the CDR3 reads TGTGCCAGCAGACTCGGTCCTACGACCGGGGAGCTGTTTTTT. This translates into CASRLGPTTGELFF. The chain has TRBV27 and TRBJ2-2; the D is unclear. This CDR3 is 14 amino acids long. V dropped 6 bases and J dropped 5 bases, with 13 bases sitting between them. From germline, CDR1 is MNHEY and CDR2 SMNVEV (reference sequence).

The chain links TRBV2 to TRBJ1-6, with 10 bases lining up with TRBD1. Germline CDR1 reads SNHLY; CDR2 reads FYNNEI. This CDR3 is built from 15 residues. The V segment lost 2 bases and the J segment 8 bases; nucleotides outside the gene matches: 3. CDR3 amino acids: CASSERDRGYSPLHF. The CDR3 DNA sequence: TGTGCCAGCAGTGAAAGGGACAGGGGATATTCACCCCTCCACTTT.

The chain uses TRBV29-1 and TRBJ2-7, with 11 bases aligning to TRBD2. The V gene's germline CDR1 is SQVTM and CDR2 ANQGSEA. J lost 1 base, V lost 0 bases, and 2 bases had no gene match. The CDR3 is 15 residues long. The CDR3 region is CSVEDIAGGSYEQYF. DNA for the CDR3: TGCAGCGTTGAAGACATAGCGGGGGGGTCCTACGAGCAGTACTTC.

The sample holds one count of this clone. V and J are TRBV5-5 and TRBJ2-7; perhaps TRBD2 as D (6 bases). Germline CDR1 reads SGHKS; CDR2 reads YYEKEE (reference sequence). CDR3 size: 15 residues. V lost 0 bases and J 2 bases, leaving 12 bases between the germline ends. Here the CDR3 DNA reads TGTGCCAGCAGCTTGGGTAGCGGCGGAGCCTACGAGCAGTACTTC. Translating it yields CASSLGSGGAYEQYF.

J is TRBJ1-1 and V is TRBV5-4, with D uncertain. Germline loops: CDR1 SGHNT, CDR2 YYREEE (reference sequence). The V gene lost 9 bases and the J gene lost 4 bases, with 13 bases spanning the gap. The CDR3 is 12 amino acids. The CDR3 here is CAMSWAGTEAFF. The CDR3 DNA follows: TGTGCCATGAGTTGGGCGGGCACTGAAGCTTTCTTT.

This rearrangement joins TRBV19 to TRBJ1-5; D is possibly TRBD1 (6 bases). The CDR3 contains 17 residues. Germline values: CDR1 LNHDA, CDR2 SQIVND (reference sequence). V lost 1 base to trimming and J lost 4 bases, with 17 bases between them. The CDR3 coding sequence is TGTGCCAGTAGTATAGTCCTGGGGGCTCAGCTGAATCAGCCCCAGCATTTT. Encoded protein: CASSIVLGAQLNQPQHF.

CDR3 region: CASRRQGHQPQHF. As DNA, the CDR3 is TGTGCCAGCAGAAGACAGGGTCATCAGCCCCAGCATTTT. This chain connects TRBV6-6 to TRBJ1-5, with 7 bases that match TRBD1. This CDR3 comprises 13 residues. Germline V gene lookup returns CDR1 MNHNY and CDR2 SVGAGI (reference sequence). The V segment lost 6 bases and the J segment 5 bases; nucleotides outside the gene matches: 4.

In DNA, the CDR3 is TGTGCCAGCAGCACAGGACTAGCCGGAGAGACCCAGTACTTC. It codes for CASSTGLAGETQYF. This chain uses TRBV7-2 with TRBJ2-5; 8 nucleotides agree with TRBD2. The V and J ends lost 5 bases and 4 bases, in that order; junction bases with no gene match: 6. CDR1 SGHTA and CDR2 FQGNSA come from the germline V gene. The CDR3 totals 14 residues.

The chain joins TRBV18 to TRBJ2-4; D gene ambiguous. Germline V gives CDR1 KGHSH, CDR2 LQKENI. CDR3 length: 15 amino acids. V lost 6 bases and J 1 base, leaving 13 bases between the germline ends. The CDR3 here is CASSPDILAKNIQYF. Written as DNA, the CDR3 is TGTGCCAGCTCTCCCGACATTCTGGCCAAAAACATTCAGTACTTC.

The chain is built from TRBV3-1 (or the pseudogene TRBV3-2) and TRBJ1-6, with 8 bases aligning to TRBD1. CDR1 LGHDT and CDR2 YNNKEL come from the germline V gene (reference sequence). The CDR3 extends over 15 amino acids. J gave up 12 bases and V 4 bases, and 11 bases lay outside the gene matches. The CDR3 sequence: CASSPTGVRTGPLHF. For the CDR3, the DNA is TGTGCCAGCAGCCCGACAGGGGTGAGAACGGGACCCCTCCACTTT.

The rearrangement links TRBV7-7 to TRBJ1-1; D gene uncertain. Trimming cost V 1 base and J 3 bases, with 6 bases left between them. Germline CDR1 SSHAT, CDR2 FNYEAQ (reference sequence). The CDR3 totals 13 residues. CDR3 sequence: CASSLDRHTEAFF. CDR3 DNA: TGTGCCAGCAGCTTAGACAGACACACTGAAGCTTTCTTT.

The chain employs TRBV18 and TRBJ1-6; TRBD1 is a possible D gene (6 bases). The length of the CDR3 is 14 residues. V was trimmed by 6 bases and J by 7 bases, leaving 13 bases between them. From germline, CDR1 is KGHSH and CDR2 LQKENI. CDR3 coding DNA: TGTGCCAGCTCCCAAGGACAGCCCAATTCACCCCTCCACTTT. Translating it yields CASSQGQPNSPLHF.

The chain carries TRBV4-1 and TRBJ2-2, with 10 positions matching TRBD2. With V trimmed by 1 base and J by 1 base, 3 bases remained unmatched. Germline V lookup: CDR1 MGHRA, CDR2 YSYEKL. This CDR3 is built from 17 residues. The DNA for the CDR3 is TGCGCCAGCAGCCAAGGCTTAGCGGGAGGGAACACCGGGGAGCTGTTTTTT. This translates into CASSQGLAGGNTGELFF.

This clone is a singleton in its sample. The rearrangement links TRBV5-6 to TRBJ1-1; the D is unclear. Trimming cost V 3 bases and J 4 bases, with 13 bases left between them. Germline values: CDR1 SGHDT, CDR2 YYEEEE. The CDR3 is made up of 14 amino acids. The CDR3 loop is CASSSPGLVTEAFF. CDR3 in DNA: TGTGCCAGCAGCTCGCCGGGGTTAGTCACTGAAGCTTTCTTT.

This chain's CDR3 is CSASSGFGAFF. The CDR3 nucleotides are TGCAGTGCTAGTTCGGGATTTGGAGCTTTCTTT. This chain uses TRBV20-1 with TRBJ1-1; D is uncertain. CDR1 DFQATT and CDR2 SNEGSKA come from the germline V gene (reference sequence). The V and J ends lost 3 bases and 10 bases respectively, with 12 bases between them. The CDR3 extends over 11 amino acids.

This chain uses TRBV6-2 or TRBV6-3 with TRBJ2-2, with TRBD1 identical over 7 bases. After removal of 2 bases from V and 3 bases from J, the junction contained 6 bases not matched to a gene. The CDR3 covers 16 residues. Germline lookup yields CDR1 MNHEY and CDR2 SVGEGT. The CDR3 sequence: CASSYLTGTDTGELFF. The CDR3 DNA reads TGTGCCAGCAGTTACCTCACCGGGACAGACACCGGGGAGCTGTTTTTT.

As regards this clone: At one of its ends the junction is not consistent with the germline gene, which may arise from a read error. V gene TRBV27 combines with J gene TRBJ1-6, with 9 bases that match TRBD1. The CDR3 length is 14 residues. Germline CDR1 reads MNHEY; CDR2 reads SMNVEV (reference sequence). CDR3 loop: CASSWDRVDSLLHF. CDR3 sequence (DNA): TGTGCCAGCAGTTGGGACAGGGTTGATTCACTCCTCCACTTT.